Shown below are 11 T cell receptor beta chains from a single sample sequenced in a study of T-cell reconstitution after alpha-beta-depleted transplantation in children. Preparation of the TCRbeta library involved a method that used unique molecular identifiers. TCRdb redid the calling of the PCR reads with MiXCR, one entry per CDR3 protein. This table holds fewer than 1 million distinct CDR3 sequences, about 16% found once. The sample consisted of PBMCs, mostly from graft donor cells, taken 360 days after TCRalphabeta/CD19-depleted stem cell transplant. Receptor source: a male patient aged 10 to 17 who had a stem cell transplant for acute lymphoblastic leukemia, so the T cells may come from the graft donor.

This chain links TRBV6-5 with TRBJ2-7; D not certain. There are 13 residues in the CDR3. The V gene's germline CDR1 is MNHEY and CDR2 SVGAGI. Trimming took off 2 bases at V and 2 bases at J, with 7 bases between the two ends. The chain's CDR3 is CASSYGSPYEQYF. The DNA for the CDR3 is TGTGCCAGCAGTTACGGGTCCCCCTACGAGCAGTACTTC.

This clonotype was recorded many times. The CDR3 region is CAIIRGFQRVGSEQFF. Here the CDR3 DNA reads TGTGCCATCATTAGGGGTTTCCAGCGGGTTGGCAGTGAGCAGTTCTTC. The chain is built from TRBV10-3 and TRBJ2-1, with a tentative D call TRBD2 (6 bases). Trimming took off 7 bases at V and 9 bases at J, with 25 bases between the two ends. The germline CDR1 and CDR2 sequences are ENHRY and SYGVKD. The CDR3 consists of 16 residues.

This clonotype was counted only a few times. The CDR3 sequence is CASSKGLAPSYEQYF. DNA for the CDR3: TGCGCCAGCAGCAAGGGACTAGCGCCCTCCTACGAGCAGTACTTC. V and J are TRBV5-1 and TRBJ2-7; 10 bases are shared with TRBD2. Germline V gene lookup returns CDR1 SGHRS and CDR2 YFSETQ. The CDR3 covers 15 residues. Germline trimming cut 4 bases from V and 0 bases from J; bases unmatched to any gene: 4.

This chain uses TRBV7-9 with TRBJ1-6; D gene unclear. Trimming took off 5 bases at V and 10 bases at J, with 12 bases between the two ends. The germline gives CDR1 SEHNR, CDR2 FQNEAQ (reference sequence). The CDR3 covers 13 residues. The CDR3 loop reads CASSLPVGSPLHF. For the CDR3, the DNA is TGTGCCAGCAGCCTCCCCGTTGGCTCACCCCTCCACTTT.

This clonotype turned up a few times. The rearrangement uses TRBV27 and TRBJ1-2; 7 bases fit TRBD1. The CDR3 sequence is 14 residues long. Unmatched junction bases numbered 7, after V lost 5 bases and J lost 4 bases. Germline CDR1 and CDR2: MNHEY and SMNVEV (reference sequence). CDR3 nucleotide sequence: TGTGCCAGCAGTGTTCGCGGGACAGTCTATGGCTACACCTTC. This codes for CASSVRGTVYGYTF.

This clonotype has more than one count but fewer than ten. The V and J genes are TRBV19 and TRBJ2-1; 9 nucleotides line up with TRBD2. In germline, CDR1 is LNHDA, CDR2 SQIVND (reference sequence). With 3 bases clipped from V and 9 bases from J, the junction kept 3 bases outside the gene matches. The CDR3 contains 13 residues. The CDR3 DNA reads as TGTGCCAGTAGTATCCTAGCGGGATCTGAGCAGTTCTTC. Protein sequence: CASSILAGSEQFF.

Ten or more counts support this clonotype. The rearrangement joins TRBV7-9 to TRBJ2-2; D is ambiguous. V gave up 2 bases and J gave up 0 bases, with 13 bases separating them. The CDR3 loop spans 17 amino acids. Germline lookup yields CDR1 SEHNR and CDR2 FQNEAQ (reference sequence). CDR3 sequence: CASSLYGVNANTGELFF. The CDR3 region has the DNA TGTGCCAGCAGCTTATACGGCGTGAACGCGAACACCGGGGAGCTGTTTTTT.

This clonotype was recorded many times. The CDR3 protein is CASSLVAAGAEKLFF. CDR3 in DNA: TGTGCCAGCAGCTTAGTGGCGGCAGGGGCTGAAAAACTGTTTTTT. The chain joins TRBV7-9 to TRBJ1-4; D perhaps matches TRBD1 (6 bases). The CDR3 extends over 15 amino acids. V was pared by 1 base and J by 7 bases, with 13 bases between. Germline lookup yields CDR1 SEHNR and CDR2 FQNEAQ (reference sequence).

This rearrangement joins TRBV5-1 to TRBJ1-5; perhaps TRBD1 as D (5 bases). This CDR3 is built from 13 residues. The germline V gene has CDR1 SGHRS and CDR2 YFSETQ. Trimming left V 2 bases short and J 7 bases short, with 10 bases between. CDR3 loop: CASSFEGRQPQHF. As DNA, the CDR3 is TGCGCCAGCAGCTTTGAGGGGCGCCAGCCCCAGCATTTT.

This clonotype was recorded many times. J is TRBJ1-1 and V is TRBV15; 7 bases agree with TRBD1. J gave up 3 bases and V 0 bases, and 7 bases lay outside the gene matches. Per the germline V gene, CDR1 is LNHNV and CDR2 is YYDKDF (reference sequence). The CDR3 has 16 residues. CDR3 sequence (DNA): TGTGCCACCAGCAGAGATCATAGACAGGGAGACACTGAAGCTTTCTTT. This codes for CATSRDHRQGDTEAFF.

There are a few counts of this clonotype. This chain uses TRBV4-2 with TRBJ1-5, with D uncertain. CDR1 and CDR2 (germline): LGHNA, YNFKEQ. There are 16 residues in the CDR3. The ends were cut back, 2 bases at V and 5 bases at J, with 16 bases in the middle. Here the CDR3 DNA reads TGTGCCAGCAGCCAAAGTATGACCGACCGTTATCAGCCCCAGCATTTT. It yields the protein CASSQSMTDRYQPQHF.